This is a list of T cell receptor beta chains from one sample in a study of blood T cell repertoires in COVID-19. The data were produced by immunoSEQ multiplex PCR, yet TCRdb's version contains in-frame clones alone and is incomplete. This table has under 65,000 clones, 89% appearing once. The sequenced material came from peripheral blood. Source of these receptors: a human donor in a cohort sampled during active COVID-19. Each CDR3 is given with its conserved first and last residue. Each record gives: CDR3 DNA, CDR3 protein, J gene, V gene, clone size, D gene. The D gene is left open where the match is weak. Some rows mark clone size as missing; the rest say once, few, many or name a class of expanded clone.

DNA: TGTGCCAGCAGCCCCCGGGGGGGAGAGACAGATACGCAGTATTTT; CDR3: CASSPRGGETDTQYF; J: TRBJ2-3; V: TRBV4-2; size: -; D: TRBD2
DNA: TGCGCCAGCAGCCAAGGGGGTCAGGACTACAATGAGCAGTTCTTC; CDR3: CASSQGGQDYNEQFF; J: TRBJ2-1; V: TRBV5-1; size: -; D: -
DNA: TGTGCCAGCAGCCAAGATTTGAGAGGAGGGAATGAAAAACTGTTTTTT; CDR3: CASSQDLRGGNEKLFF; J: TRBJ1-4; V: TRBV4-2; size: -; D: -
DNA: TGTGCCAGCAGCCCCTTTGCGGGGAACACTGAAGCTTTCTTT; CDR3: CASSPFAGNTEAFF; J: TRBJ1-1; V: TRBV11-2; size: -; D: -
DNA: TGCGCCAGCAGCTTGCGCGAGGCCGGCTATGAGCAGTTCTTC; CDR3: CASSLREAGYEQFF; J: TRBJ2-1; V: TRBV5-1; size: -; D: -
DNA: TGTGCCAGCAGTAGCGGGAGCACAGATACGCAGTATTTT; CDR3: CASSSGSTDTQYF; J: TRBJ2-3; V: TRBV6-4; size: -; D: -
DNA: TGTGCCAGCAGCTTAAGCGGACTCCTCAATGAGCAGTTCTTC; CDR3: CASSLSGLLNEQFF; J: TRBJ2-1; V: TRBV7-3; size: -; D: -
DNA: TGTGCCAGCAGCCCGGGACTAGCGGGAGCAGCCTACAATGAGCAGTTCTTC; CDR3: CASSPGLAGAAYNEQFF; J: TRBJ2-1; V: TRBV7-9; size: -; D: TRBD2
DNA: TGTGCCAGCAGCGCCCGGACAGGGGAGGAAGAGACCCAGTACTTC; CDR3: CASSARTGEEETQYF; J: TRBJ2-5; V: TRBV9; size: -; D: TRBD1
DNA: TGTGCCAGCAGTGTGAATTTAGCGGGGGGGCCGAACACGCAGTATTTT; CDR3: CASSVNLAGGPNTQYF; J: TRBJ2-3; V: TRBV2; size: -; D: TRBD2
DNA: TGCACCAGCAGCCGGGGGGGGACCTACGAGCAGTACTTC; CDR3: CTSSRGGTYEQYF; J: TRBJ2-7; V: TRBV1; size: -; D: -
DNA: TGTGCCAGCAGGGGAACCGGGACAGGGATTGGCGGCTACACCTTC; CDR3: CASRGTGTGIGGYTF; J: TRBJ1-2; V: TRBV6-5; size: -; D: TRBD1
DNA: TGCAGCGTTGAAGCGCTAAACAATGAGCAGTTCTTC; CDR3: CSVEALNNEQFF; J: TRBJ2-1; V: TRBV29-1; size: -; D: -
DNA: TGTGCCACCAGCGGAACCGGGACTCTCGCAGATACGCAGTATTTT; CDR3: CATSGTGTLADTQYF; J: TRBJ2-3; V: TRBV15; size: once; D: -
DNA: TGTGCCAGCAGCTTAGGGGCTAGCACCAATGAGCAGTTCTTC; CDR3: CASSLGASTNEQFF; J: TRBJ2-1; V: TRBV11-2; size: -; D: -
DNA: TGTGCCAGCACCCAAGATAGGGGGTCAGTCTACGAGCAGTACTTC; CDR3: CASTQDRGSVYEQYF; J: TRBJ2-7; V: TRBV6-5; size: medium-sized; D: -
DNA: TGTGCCAGCAGTCCCGGACTAGCGGGGTACCAAGAGACCCAGTACTTC; CDR3: CASSPGLAGYQETQYF; J: TRBJ2-5; V: TRBV5-4; size: -; D: TRBD2
DNA: TGTGCCACCAGTGATTCAAGACAGGCTCTCGCCCAAGAGACCCAGTACTTC; CDR3: CATSDSRQALAQETQYF; J: TRBJ2-5; V: TRBV24-1; size: -; D: -
DNA: TGCAGCGTGGTAGGGGTACCTGGGTCACCCCTCCACTTT; CDR3: CSVVGVPGSPLHF; J: TRBJ1-6; V: TRBV29-1; size: few; D: -
DNA: TGTGCCAGCAGCTCCTTGTTGGGGGCGGGCTATGGCTACACCTTC; CDR3: CASSSLLGAGYGYTF; J: TRBJ1-2; V: TRBV6-5; size: -; D: -
DNA: TGTGCCAGCAAAATGGCAGTATATAGCAATCAGCCCCAGCATTTT; CDR3: CASKMAVYSNQPQHF; J: TRBJ1-5; V: TRBV6-6; size: -; D: -
DNA: TGTGCCAGCAGTGAAATTGGGACAGGCTTAAAAGATGGCTACACCTTC; CDR3: CASSEIGTGLKDGYTF; J: TRBJ1-2; V: TRBV6-1; size: -; D: TRBD1
DNA: TGTGCCAGCAGTTTGGTCTTATTTACTAGCGGCTCCTACGAGCAGTACTTC; CDR3: CASSLVLFTSGSYEQYF; J: TRBJ2-7; V: TRBV28; size: -; D: TRBD2
DNA: TGTGCCAGCAGCCAAGACGAAGGGGGCAGGCCTAGCGACGGCTACACCTTC; CDR3: CASSQDEGGRPSDGYTF; J: TRBJ1-2; V: TRBV3-1/TRBV3-2; size: -; D: TRBD1
DNA: TGTGCCAGCAGCGTAGGCCCCTTTGGCGGGGGAACTTCCGGGGAGCTGTTTTTT; CDR3: CASSVGPFGGGTSGELFF; J: TRBJ2-2; V: TRBV7-6; size: -; D: TRBD2
DNA: TGTGCCTGGAGTGGGATGCGGCGGACTGGAAACACCATATATTTT; CDR3: CAWSGMRRTGNTIYF; J: TRBJ1-3; V: TRBV30; size: -; D: -
DNA: TGTGCCAGCAGTCCCCTAGCGGGAGGAGGGGAGCAGTACTTC; CDR3: CASSPLAGGGEQYF; J: TRBJ2-7; V: TRBV13; size: medium-sized; D: TRBD2
DNA: TGTGCCAGCCGGATGGGACAGGGGGTTCCGATGGGTAATGAAAAACTGTTTTTT; CDR3: CASRMGQGVPMGNEKLFF; J: TRBJ1-4; V: TRBV19; size: few; D: TRBD1
DNA: TGTGCCAGCAGCGTAGATAGCGGGAGGGCGAGCACAGATACGCAGTATTTT; CDR3: CASSVDSGRASTDTQYF; J: TRBJ2-3; V: TRBV9; size: -; D: TRBD2
DNA: TGCGCCAGCAGTGCTCAAGAGACCCAGTACTTC; CDR3: CASSAQETQYF; J: TRBJ2-5; V: TRBV10-2; size: once; D: -
DNA: TGTGCCAGCTCACCACGAGGGGGAAGCTACAATGAGCAGTTCTTC; CDR3: CASSPRGGSYNEQFF; J: TRBJ2-1; V: TRBV18; size: -; D: -
DNA: TGTGCCAGCAGCTTAATACGCAGGGGACAAGAGACCCAGTACTTC; CDR3: CASSLIRRGQETQYF; J: TRBJ2-5; V: TRBV7-2; size: -; D: -
DNA: TGTGCCAGCAGACGCCTAGCGGGAGATGAAGATACGCAGTATTTT; CDR3: CASRRLAGDEDTQYF; J: TRBJ2-3; V: TRBV7-2; size: -; D: TRBD2
DNA: TGTGCCAGCACCAGACTAGTCTCCAATGAGCAGTTCTTC; CDR3: CASTRLVSNEQFF; J: TRBJ2-1; V: TRBV27; size: -; D: -
DNA: TGCGCCAGCAGCCAAGGGGTGCGGGATAACCGATATGAGCAGTTCTTC; CDR3: CASSQGVRDNRYEQFF; J: TRBJ2-1; V: TRBV4-3; size: once; D: -
DNA: TGTGCCAGTAGTAGGCTAGCGGGAGACAATGAGCAGTTCTTC; CDR3: CASSRLAGDNEQFF; J: TRBJ2-1; V: TRBV19; size: -; D: TRBD2
DNA: TGTGCCAGCAGCTTAGACAGGGGATACACTGAAGCTTTCTTT; CDR3: CASSLDRGYTEAFF; J: TRBJ1-1; V: TRBV3-1/TRBV3-2; size: -; D: TRBD1
DNA: TGTGCCAGCAGCGGGCCTGGACAGGGAGAAAAACTGTTTTTT; CDR3: CASSGPGQGEKLFF; J: TRBJ1-4; V: TRBV7-9; size: -; D: TRBD1
DNA: TGTGCCAGCAGTTATGGCCTAGCGGCTTCCTACGAGCAGTACTTC; CDR3: CASSYGLAASYEQYF; J: TRBJ2-7; V: TRBV6-5; size: few; D: TRBD2
DNA: TGTGCCAGCAGCCCGCCGAACAGGGCTTGGGCTGAAGCTTTCTTT; CDR3: CASSPPNRAWAEAFF; J: TRBJ1-1; V: TRBV11-2; size: -; D: -
DNA: TGTGCCAGCAGCGTAGAACTAGGGGGGGATGAGCAGTTCTTC; CDR3: CASSVELGGDEQFF; J: TRBJ2-1; V: TRBV9; size: -; D: -
DNA: TGCGCCAGCAGCCAAAAGATGGAGCTAGCTAACTATGGCTACACCTTC; CDR3: CASSQKMELANYGYTF; J: TRBJ1-2; V: TRBV4-3; size: -; D: -
DNA: TGCGCCAGCAGCCTAGCGGAATCCTACGAGCAGTACTTC; CDR3: CASSLAESYEQYF; J: TRBJ2-7; V: TRBV4-3; size: once; D: -
DNA: TGTGCCAGTCTCCCACGGGGGTCCGTCGAGCAGTACTTC; CDR3: CASLPRGSVEQYF; J: TRBJ2-7; V: TRBV19; size: -; D: -
DNA: TGTGCCAGCAGCGTAGGCGGGGACTACAATGAGCAGTTCTTC; CDR3: CASSVGGDYNEQFF; J: TRBJ2-1; V: TRBV9; size: -; D: -
DNA: TGTGCCACCAGCAGAGGCGGGGACCGAACCTATGGCTACACCTTC; CDR3: CATSRGGDRTYGYTF; J: TRBJ1-2; V: TRBV15; size: -; D: -